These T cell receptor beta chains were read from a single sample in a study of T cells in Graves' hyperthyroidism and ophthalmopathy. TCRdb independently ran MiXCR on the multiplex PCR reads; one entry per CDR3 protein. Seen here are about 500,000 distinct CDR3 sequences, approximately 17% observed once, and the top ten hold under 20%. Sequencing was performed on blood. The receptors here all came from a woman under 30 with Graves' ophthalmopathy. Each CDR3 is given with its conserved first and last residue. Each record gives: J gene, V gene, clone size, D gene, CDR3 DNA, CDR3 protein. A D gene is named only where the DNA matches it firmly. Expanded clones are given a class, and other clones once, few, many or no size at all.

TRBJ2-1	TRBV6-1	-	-	TGTGCCAGCAGTGATCGTGGGGGCGGTGAGCAGTTCTTC	CASSDRGGGEQFF
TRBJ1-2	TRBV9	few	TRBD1	TGTGCCAGCAGCGCGGGAACAGGGGGGGAAGCTAACTATGGCTACACCTTC	CASSAGTGGEANYGYTF
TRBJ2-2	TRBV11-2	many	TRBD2	TGTGCCAGCAGCCAAGGGGGGACTAGCGGGATCGGGGAGCTGTTTTTT	CASSQGGTSGIGELFF
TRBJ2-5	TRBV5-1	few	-	TGCGCCAGCAGCTTGGCCTCGAGGACCGATGTCGAGACCCAGTACTTC	CASSLASRTDVETQYF
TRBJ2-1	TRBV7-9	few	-	TGTGCCAGCAGCCAAAACTACAATGAGCAGTTCTTC	CASSQNYNEQFF
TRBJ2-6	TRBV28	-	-	TGTGCCAGCAGTTTGGAGGCAGCGATCTCTGGGGCCAACGTCCTGACTTTC	CASSLEAAISGANVLTF
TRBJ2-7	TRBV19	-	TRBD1	TGTGCCAGTAGACCTAGACAGGGGTACGAGCAGTACTTC	CASRPRQGYEQYF
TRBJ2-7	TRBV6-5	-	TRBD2	TGTGCCAGCACCGTAGCGGGAGGAGCCTCCTACGAGCAGTACTTC	CASTVAGGASYEQYF
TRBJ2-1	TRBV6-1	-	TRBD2	TGTGCCAGCGGGACTAGCGGGCCATACAATGAGCAGTTCTTC	CASGTSGPYNEQFF
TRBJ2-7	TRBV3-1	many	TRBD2	TGTGCCAGCAGCCAAGAACTAGCGGGAGTTGAGCAGTACTTC	CASSQELAGVEQYF
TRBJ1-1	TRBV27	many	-	TGTGCCAGCAGTTTAGGGTTTAGCACTGAAGCTTTCTTT	CASSLGFSTEAFF
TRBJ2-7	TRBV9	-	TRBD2	TGTGCCAGCAGCGTAGCTAGCGGGGGATGGTACGAGCAGTACTTC	CASSVASGGWYEQYF
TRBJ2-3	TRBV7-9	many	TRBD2	TGTGCCAGCAGCACGCTAGCGGGGGGGCCTACAGATACGCAGTATTTT	CASSTLAGGPTDTQYF
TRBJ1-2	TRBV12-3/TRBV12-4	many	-	TGTGCCAGCAGTGAAGAGGGGAACTATGGCTACACCTTC	CASSEEGNYGYTF
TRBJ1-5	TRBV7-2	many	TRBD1	TGTGCCAGCAGCTTAGAGGGGACAGGGTTTAATCAGCCCCAGCATTTT	CASSLEGTGFNQPQHF
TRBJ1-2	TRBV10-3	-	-	TGTGCCATCAGCCCGGATTTAAACTATGGCTACACCTTC	CAISPDLNYGYTF
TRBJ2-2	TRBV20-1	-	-	TGCAGTGTTAGGCCCGGGGGCGCTTACACCGGGGAGCTGTTTTTT	CSVRPGGAYTGELFF
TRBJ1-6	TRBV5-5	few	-	TGTGCCAGCAGCTTGTTCAGCCAGACCTCCTATAATTCACCCCTCCACTTT	CASSLFSQTSYNSPLHF
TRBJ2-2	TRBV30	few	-	TGTGCCTGGGGAGGGGTCACCGGGGAGCTGTTTTTT	CAWGGVTGELFF
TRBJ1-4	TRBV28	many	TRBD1	TGTGCCAGCAGTGGTACCGGGACAGCTAATGAAAAACTGTTTTTT	CASSGTGTANEKLFF
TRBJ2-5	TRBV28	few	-	TGTGCCAGCGGGCGGACAATCGAAAACTTC	CASGRTIENF
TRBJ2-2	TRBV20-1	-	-	TGCAGTGCTTGGGACCCCGAACAGGTCACCGGGGAGCTGTTTTTT	CSAWDPEQVTGELFF
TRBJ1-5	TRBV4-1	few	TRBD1	TGCGCCAGCAGCCGGGGACAGGGTCTGGGGGGGAATCAGCCCCAGCATTTT	CASSRGQGLGGNQPQHF
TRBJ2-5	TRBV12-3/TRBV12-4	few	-	TGTGCCAGCAGTTTATTTGAGGGAGCAGAGACCCAGTACTTC	CASSLFEGAETQYF